The rows below give T cell receptor beta chains drawn from one sample of a study of blood T cell repertoires in COVID-19. Sequencing used immunoSEQ multiplex PCR; TCRdb keeps in-frame clones, though not all of them. The repertoire holds about 250,000 clones, with roughly nine tenths as singletons. The sequencing input was PBMCs or T cells enriched from blood (not recorded which). Every receptor here comes from a woman aged 50 to 60 who had recovered from COVID-19. Both conserved end residues are part of each CDR3.

V gene: TRBV2
J gene: TRBJ1-1
CDR3 protein: CASSDSREAFF

V gene: TRBV7-9
J gene: TRBJ2-5
CDR3 protein: CASRAPVTGGAGETQYF

V gene: TRBV24-1
J gene: TRBJ1-2
CDR3 protein: CATSDFSQNYGYTF

V gene: TRBV3-1/TRBV3-2
J gene: TRBJ2-7
CDR3 protein: CASSQVLAHEQYF

V gene: TRBV7-9
J gene: TRBJ2-1
CDR3 protein: CASSLSFVGGGNEQFF

V gene: TRBV10-3
J gene: TRBJ1-3
CDR3 protein: CATHQGNTIYF

V gene: TRBV6-6
J gene: TRBJ1-4
CDR3 protein: CASRPRGLTNEKLFF

V gene: TRBV2
J gene: TRBJ2-7
CDR3 protein: CASKGGTYEQYF

V gene: TRBV7-9
J gene: TRBJ1-4
CDR3 protein: CASSLPRVGEKLFF

V gene: TRBV28
J gene: TRBJ1-4
CDR3 protein: CAIEGTNEKLFF

V gene: TRBV5-1
J gene: TRBJ1-1
CDR3 protein: CASSLQGVTEAFF